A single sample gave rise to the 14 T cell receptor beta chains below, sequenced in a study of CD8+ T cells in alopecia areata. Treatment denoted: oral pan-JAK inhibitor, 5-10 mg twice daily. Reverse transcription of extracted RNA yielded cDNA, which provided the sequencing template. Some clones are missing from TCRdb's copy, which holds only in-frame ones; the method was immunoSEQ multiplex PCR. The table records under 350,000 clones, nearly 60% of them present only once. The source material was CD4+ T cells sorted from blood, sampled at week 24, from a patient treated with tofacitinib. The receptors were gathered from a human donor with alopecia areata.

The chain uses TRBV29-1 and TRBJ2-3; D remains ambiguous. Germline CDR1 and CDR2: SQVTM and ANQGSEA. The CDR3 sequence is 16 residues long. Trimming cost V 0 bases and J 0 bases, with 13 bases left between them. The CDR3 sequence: CSVEDVQSGSTDTQYF. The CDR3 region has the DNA TGCAGCGTTGAAGATGTCCAATCGGGCAGCACAGATACGCAGTATTTT.

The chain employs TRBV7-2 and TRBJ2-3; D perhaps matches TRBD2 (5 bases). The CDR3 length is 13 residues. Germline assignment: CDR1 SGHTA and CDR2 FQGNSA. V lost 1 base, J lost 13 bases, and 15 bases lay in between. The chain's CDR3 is CASSLGHPSNKYF. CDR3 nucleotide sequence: TGTGCCAGCAGCTTAGGGCATCCTAGCAATAAGTATTTT.

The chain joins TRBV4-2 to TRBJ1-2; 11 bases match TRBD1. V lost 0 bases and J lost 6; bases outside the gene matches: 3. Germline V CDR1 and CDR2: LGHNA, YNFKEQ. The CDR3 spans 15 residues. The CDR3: CASSQDGTGGNGYTF. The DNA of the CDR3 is TGTGCCAGCAGCCAAGATGGGACAGGGGGAAATGGCTACACCTTC.

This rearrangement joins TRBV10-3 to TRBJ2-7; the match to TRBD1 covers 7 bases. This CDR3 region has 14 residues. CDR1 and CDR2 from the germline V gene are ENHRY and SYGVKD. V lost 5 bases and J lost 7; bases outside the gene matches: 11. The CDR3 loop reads CAISSGGQPGEQYF. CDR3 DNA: TGTGCCATCAGTTCTGGGGGACAGCCAGGTGAGCAGTACTTC.

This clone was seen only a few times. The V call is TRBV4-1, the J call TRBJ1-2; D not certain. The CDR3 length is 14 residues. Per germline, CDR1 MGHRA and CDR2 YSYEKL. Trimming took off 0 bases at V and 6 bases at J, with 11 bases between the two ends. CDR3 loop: CASSQDGLSNGYTF. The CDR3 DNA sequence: TGCGCCAGCAGCCAAGATGGCCTGTCGAATGGCTACACCTTC.

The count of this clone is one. For the CDR3, the DNA is TGTGCCAGCAGCTTAGTAGACAGTTCCAATTCACCCCTCCACTTT. Protein: CASSLVDSSNSPLHF. The gene calls are TRBV7-2 and TRBJ1-6, with TRBD1 as a possible D gene (5 bases). This CDR3 has 15 residues. V was clipped by 1 base and J by 7 bases, with 11 bases between them. In germline, CDR1 is SGHTA, CDR2 FQGNSA.

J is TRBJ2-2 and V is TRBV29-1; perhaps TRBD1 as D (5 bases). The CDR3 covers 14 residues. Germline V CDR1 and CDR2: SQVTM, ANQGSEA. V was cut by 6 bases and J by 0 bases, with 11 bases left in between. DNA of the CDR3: TGCAGCGTCTCCAGGGAACCGAACACCGGGGAGCTGTTTTTT. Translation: CSVSREPNTGELFF.

The CDR3 is CASSVGTKETQYF. Written as DNA, the CDR3 is TGTGCCAGCAGTGTAGGCACTAAAGAGACCCAGTACTTC. The chain carries TRBV2 and TRBJ2-5; D ambiguous. V lost 4 bases and J 3 bases, leaving 9 bases between the germline ends. CDR3 size: 13 residues. In germline, CDR1 is SNHLY, CDR2 FYNNEI. The whole variable domain, filled in from reference TRBV2 and TRBJ2-5, reads EPEVTQTPSHQVTQMGQEVILRCVPISNHLYFYWYRQILGQKVEFLVSFYNNEISEKSEIFDDQFSVERPDGSNFTLKIRSTKLEDSAMYFCASSVGTKETQYFGPGTRLLVL.

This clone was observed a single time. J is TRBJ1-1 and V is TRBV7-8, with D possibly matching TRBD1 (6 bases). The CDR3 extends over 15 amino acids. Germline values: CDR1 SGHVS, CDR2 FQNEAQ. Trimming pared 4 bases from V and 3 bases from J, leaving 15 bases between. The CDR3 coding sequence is TGTGCCAGCAGCTACGCCGGGGGCGGGTACACTGAAGCTTTCTTT. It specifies CASSYAGGGYTEAFF.

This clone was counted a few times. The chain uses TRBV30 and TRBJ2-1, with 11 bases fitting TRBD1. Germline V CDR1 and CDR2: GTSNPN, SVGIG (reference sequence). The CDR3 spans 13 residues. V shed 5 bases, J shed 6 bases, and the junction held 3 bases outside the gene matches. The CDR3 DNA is TGTGCCTGGGCGGGACAGGGGGGCAATGAGCAGTTCTTC. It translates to CAWAGQGGNEQFF.

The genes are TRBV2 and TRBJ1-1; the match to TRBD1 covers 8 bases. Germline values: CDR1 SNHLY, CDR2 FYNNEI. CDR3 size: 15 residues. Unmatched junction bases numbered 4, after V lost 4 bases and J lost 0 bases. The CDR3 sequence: CASSGQGSVNTEAFF. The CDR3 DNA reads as TGTGCCAGCAGTGGACAGGGGTCTGTGAACACTGAAGCTTTCTTT. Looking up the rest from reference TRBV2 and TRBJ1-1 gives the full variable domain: EPEVTQTPSHQVTQMGQEVILRCVPISNHLYFYWYRQILGQKVEFLVSFYNNEISEKSEIFDDQFSVERPDGSNFTLKIRSTKLEDSAMYFCASSGQGSVNTEAFFGQGTRLTVV.

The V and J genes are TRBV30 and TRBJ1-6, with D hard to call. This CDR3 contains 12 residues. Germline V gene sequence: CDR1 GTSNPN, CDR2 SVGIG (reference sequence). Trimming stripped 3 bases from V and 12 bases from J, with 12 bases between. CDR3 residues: CAWRGSAIPLHF. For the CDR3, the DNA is TGTGCCTGGAGGGGCAGCGCCATACCCCTCCACTTT. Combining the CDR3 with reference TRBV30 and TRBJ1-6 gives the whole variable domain SQTIHQWPATLVQPVGSPLSLECTVEGTSNPNLYWYRQAAGRGLQLLFYSVGIGQISSEVPQNLSASRPQDRQFILSSKKLLLSDSGFYLCAWRGSAIPLHFGNGTRLTVT.

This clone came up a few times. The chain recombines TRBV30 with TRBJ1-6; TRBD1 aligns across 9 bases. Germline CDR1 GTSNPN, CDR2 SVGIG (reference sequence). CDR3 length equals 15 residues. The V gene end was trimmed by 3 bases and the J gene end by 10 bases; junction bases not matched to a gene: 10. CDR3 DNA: TGTGCCTGGAGATCTTCGGGACAGGGTAGATCACCCCTCCACTTT. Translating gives CAWRSSGQGRSPLHF.

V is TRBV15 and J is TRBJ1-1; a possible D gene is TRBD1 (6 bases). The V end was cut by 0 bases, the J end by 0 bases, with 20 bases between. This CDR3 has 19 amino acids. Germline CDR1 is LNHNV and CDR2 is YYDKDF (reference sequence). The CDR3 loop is CATSRDGAGGRRLNTEAFF. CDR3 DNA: TGTGCCACCAGCAGAGATGGGGCCGGGGGGCGCCGCCTGAACACTGAAGCTTTCTTT.